This T cell receptor beta chain was captured in a study of Ad26.COV2.S vaccination and SARS-CoV-2 variants. Whole-study findings and limits: Vaccine recipients posted higher spike-specific TCR breadth than their placebo counterparts. Reported post-vaccination CD8+ and CD4+ T cell responses to spike showed substantial breadth. Vaccinees and placebo recipients showed similar non-spike TCR breadth.

The CDR3 consists of 16 residues. CDR1 KGHSH and CDR2 LQKENI come from the germline V gene. With 2 bases removed from V and 2 bases from J, the gap between germline ends came to 13 bases. Indicated treatment: around 19 received Ad26.COV2.S at low or high dose, single or two shots; roughly 5 received placebo; per-sample allocation not given. Specimens were obtained on day 63 following the first vaccine or placebo injection. SARS-CoV-2 spike from the Wuhan strain was encoded by the vaccine, an Ad26 vector. Only a few counts were recorded for this clone. Antigen unknown. The method was immunoSEQ multiplex PCR; TCRdb's version includes in-frame clones alone and lacks a portion of them. This sample carries roughly 420,000 clones, about 91% of them seen once, and the ten largest clones take around 2.5%.

The starting material was peripheral blood, obtained in a trial of Ad26.COV2.S vaccine versus placebo. This sequence joins TRBV18 and TRBJ1-5; D might be TRBD1 (5 bases). This TCR was sampled from a person between 18 and 65 years old who received the Ad26.COV2.S COVID-19 vaccine or a placebo. DNA of the CDR3: TGTGCCAGCTCACCAGGTGTGGGGCAGGGCAATCAGCCCCAGCATTTT. Translating gives CASSPGVGQGNQPQHF.